One sample yielded the 13 T cell receptor beta chains listed below, sequenced in a study of cytomegalovirus exposure and HLA in healthy donors. PCR employed 60 Vbeta and 13 Jbeta primers. Data came from immunoSEQ multiplex PCR; TCRdb stores just in-frame clones and leaves some out. The sample includes 35,000 to 45,000 clones, almost 70% of them seen just once. Material: PBMCs. These receptors were taken from a man in his thirties or forties in good health and CMV-seronegative.

The chain links TRBV5-1 to TRBJ2-3, with D uncertain. The germline V and J ends were trimmed by 1 base and 0 bases, with 3 bases remaining between them. Per the germline V gene, CDR1 is SGHRS and CDR2 is YFSETQ. The CDR3 has 13 amino acids. The CDR3 DNA reads TGCGCCAGCAGCTTGACTAGCACAGATACGCAGTATTTT. Amino acid sequence: CASSLTSTDTQYF.

The chain joins TRBV29-1 to TRBJ2-1; D call uncertain. The germline CDR1 and CDR2 sequences are SQVTM and ANQGSEA. There are 10 residues in the CDR3. Trimming cost V 8 bases and J 8 bases, with 10 bases left between them. CDR3 sequence (DNA): TGCAGCTCCTTGGTAGATGAGCAGTTCTTC. It encodes CSSLVDEQFF.

The rearrangement uses TRBV10-3 and TRBJ1-2; D possibly corresponds to TRBD1 (5 bases). Germline CDR1 is ENHRY and CDR2 is SYGVKD. The germline V and J ends were trimmed by 4 bases and 5 bases, with 8 bases remaining between them. The CDR3 contains 12 residues. The CDR3: CAISGQRYGYTF. The CDR3 nucleotides read TGTGCCATCAGTGGACAGAGATATGGCTACACCTTC.

This CDR3 reads CASGSGQSYEQYF. The CDR3 region has the DNA TGTGCCAGCGGATCGGGACAGTCCTACGAGCAGTACTTC. The chain carries TRBV2 and TRBJ2-7; 7 positions agree with TRBD1. Germline CDR1 reads SNHLY; CDR2 reads FYNNEI. J lost 1 base, V lost 8 bases, and 5 bases had no gene match. CDR3 length: 13 amino acids. Combining the CDR3 with reference TRBV2 and TRBJ2-7 gives the whole variable domain EPEVTQTPSHQVTQMGQEVILRCVPISNHLYFYWYRQILGQKVEFLVSFYNNEISEKSEIFDDQFSVERPDGSNFTLKIRSTKLEDSAMYFCASGSGQSYEQYFGPGTRLTVT.

This clone was counted only a few times. The gene calls are TRBV6-1 and TRBJ1-1; TRBD1 might be the D (6 bases). Germline CDR1 is MNHNS and CDR2 is SASEGT. V was trimmed by 6 bases and J by 7 bases, leaving 18 bases between them. There are 14 residues in the CDR3. The CDR3 loop is CASSGTTGTLEAFF. As DNA, the CDR3 is TGTGCCAGCAGCGGCACAACCGGGACACTTGAAGCTTTCTTT.

By sample fraction, this clone is medium-sized (0.01 to 0.1%). This rearrangement joins TRBV7-6 to TRBJ1-2; weak D call: TRBD1 (6 bases). V shed 5 bases and J shed 1 base, with 14 bases lying between them. CDR3 length equals 15 residues. Per the germline V gene, CDR1 is SGHVS and CDR2 is FNYEAQ. CDR3 loop: CASSRGGPLNYGYTF. The CDR3 nucleotides read TGTGCCAGCAGCCGGGGGGGCCCACTTAACTATGGCTACACCTTC.

In its sample, this clone was seen a few times. J is TRBJ2-5 and V is TRBV7-2, with a weak D call TRBD1 (6 bases). V dropped 3 bases and J dropped 4 bases, with 12 bases sitting between them. CDR1 is SGHTA, CDR2 FQGNSA, per germline. The CDR3 has 14 residues. As DNA, the CDR3 is TGTGCCAGCAGCTTCGTGACAGGCTCAGAGACCCAGTACTTC. As protein: CASSFVTGSETQYF.

The chain employs TRBV6-1 and TRBJ2-2; the D gene is possibly TRBD2 (5 bases). V lost 8 bases, J lost 9 bases, and 10 bases lay in between. The germline V gene encodes CDR1 MNHNS and CDR2 SASEGT. The CDR3 is 11 amino acids. The CDR3 loop reads CASSGFRELFF. CDR3 nucleotide sequence: TGTGCCAGCTCGGGGTTCAGGGAGCTGTTTTTT.

The V call is TRBV7-8, the J call TRBJ2-5, with a tentative D call TRBD2 (6 bases). There are 20 residues in the CDR3. Germline V lookup: CDR1 SGHVS, CDR2 FQNEAQ. Trimming removed 6 bases at V and 7 bases at J, with 36 bases between. CDR3 region: CASSLVVLRTPDPGRGTQYF. The CDR3 DNA follows: TGTGCCAGCAGTCTGGTAGTTCTTCGAACACCCGACCCCGGGAGAGGGACCCAGTACTTC.

The chain has TRBV28 and TRBJ2-7; the match to TRBD1 covers 7 bases. Germline assignment: CDR1 MDHEN and CDR2 SYDVKM. The CDR3 has 15 amino acids. The junction had 8 bases not matched to a gene; V was cut back by 3 bases and J by 3 bases. The DNA for the CDR3 is TGTGCCAGCAGTTTCGGTGGGGACAGAGACTACGAGCAGTACTTC. Translated, it gives CASSFGGDRDYEQYF.

With regard to this clone: Other DNA sequences in this specimen translate into the identical CDR3. The chain couples TRBV7-9 to TRBJ1-4, with 9 bases lining up with TRBD1. Germline CDR1 SEHNR, CDR2 FQNEAQ (reference sequence). V lost 4 bases, J lost 7 bases, and 4 bases stayed unmatched. The CDR3 length is 14 residues. The CDR3 sequence: CASSSTGGSEKLFF. CDR3 nucleotides: TGTGCCAGCAGCTCCACAGGGGGCAGTGAAAAACTGTTTTTT.

CDR3 region: CASSLAGADTQYF. CDR3 sequence (DNA): TGTGCCAGTAGTCTGGCGGGAGCAGATACGCAGTATTTT. The chain links TRBV19 to TRBJ2-3; 7 nucleotides agree with TRBD2. The CDR3 loop spans 13 amino acids. J was trimmed by 4 bases and V by 5 bases; bases with no gene match: 3. The germline V gene has CDR1 LNHDA and CDR2 SQIVND (reference sequence).

V is TRBV6-6 and J is TRBJ1-1, with D perhaps matching TRBD1 (5 bases). Germline lookup yields CDR1 MNHNY and CDR2 SVGAGI (reference sequence). The CDR3 contains 15 residues. V was cut by 2 bases and J by 1 base, with 11 bases left in between. CDR3 sequence reads: CASSYGTGGNTEAFF. The CDR3 DNA reads TGTGCCAGCAGTTACGGTACGGGGGGGAACACTGAAGCTTTCTTT.